The 4 T cell receptor beta chains below come from one sample, sequenced in a study of blood T cell repertoires in COVID-19. Method: immunoSEQ multiplex PCR; TCRdb's copy keeps in-frame clones and lacks some. The data show 240,000 or so clones, with about 79% seen just once and roughly a tenth held by the top ten. Sample: peripheral blood. The receptors stem from a woman of 80 years or more with acute or convalescent COVID-19.

This clone has just a few counts. V gene TRBV9 combines with J gene TRBJ1-1, with D perhaps TRBD1 (5 bases). The CDR3 has 16 residues. Germline V gene lookup returns CDR1 SGDLS and CDR2 YYNGEE. The V end lost 4 bases, the J end lost 0 bases, and 16 bases lay between the germline ends. The CDR3 nucleotides are TGTGCCAGCAGCCCCGGACCTTTGGACATGAACACTGAAGCTTTCTTT. Its protein product is CASSPGPLDMNTEAFF.

The chain has TRBV25-1 and TRBJ1-6, with TRBD1 as a possible D gene (6 bases). The CDR3 length is 17 residues. Germline V lookup: CDR1 MGHDK, CDR2 SYGVNS. V dropped 3 bases and J dropped 0 bases, with 12 bases sitting between them. The CDR3 spells CASSDQTGLSYNSPLHF. DNA for the CDR3: TGTGCCAGCAGTGATCAGACAGGCCTCTCCTATAATTCACCCCTCCACTTT. Filled out from reference TRBV25-1 and TRBJ1-6, the complete variable domain reads EADIYQTPRYLVIGTGKKITLECSQTMGHDKMYWYQQDPGMELHLIHYSYGVNSTEKGDLSSESTVSRIRTEHFPLTLESARPSHTSQYLCASSDQTGLSYNSPLHFGNGTRLTVT.

The V call is TRBV28, the J call TRBJ2-7, with no clear D. V lost 7 bases and J lost 8, with 12 bases in between. This CDR3 contains 11 residues. Germline-derived CDR1 and CDR2 are MDHEN and SYDVKM. CDR3 bases: TGTGCCAGCATGGGCTCAGGCAAGCAGTACTTC. Encoded protein: CASMGSGKQYF.

The genes are TRBV3-1 (or the pseudogene TRBV3-2) and TRBJ2-7; 9 bases agree with TRBD1. Per germline, CDR1 LGHDT and CDR2 YNNKEL (reference sequence). The CDR3 totals 17 residues. The V and J ends lost 0 bases and 4 bases, in that order; junction bases with no gene match: 10. CDR3 in DNA: TGTGCCAGCAGCCAAGACGTGAAACAGGGGGCCCTGTACGAGCAGTACTTC. Translating it yields CASSQDVKQGALYEQYF.